This record covers a single TCR beta chain. The antigen is undetermined. Libraries were prepared by immunoSEQ multiplex PCR; TCRdb keeps only in-frame clonotypes and omits some of them. In the table there are fewer than 150,000 clones, almost 90% of which are singletons. V lost 1 base, J lost 6 bases, and 1 base stayed unmatched. The CDR3 covers 14 residues. Germline V gives CDR1 SNHLY, CDR2 FYNNEI. Combined were second doses at about 4 or about 12 weeks. The data originate from a study of T cell responses to AZD1222 COVID-19 vaccine. Findings and caveats of the study: Sampling captured repertoires only after the peak T cell response. In the spike-specific TCR repertoire, nearly half reportedly target unmutated variant regions. There were mostly white British donors and more females than males, and clonal diversity was possibly underestimated.

The sample consisted of peripheral blood, taken 28 days after the second AZD1222 dose. This chain connects TRBV2 to TRBJ2-2; TRBD1 matches at 8 bases. The clonotype was recovered from an adult who received the AZD1222 COVID-19 vaccine. CDR3 loop: CASSEVRGPGELFF. The CDR3 coding sequence is TGTGCCAGCAGTGAAGTCAGGGGGCCCGGGGAGCTGTTTTTT. The variable domain in full, completed from reference TRBV2 and TRBJ2-2, reads EPEVTQTPSHQVTQMGQEVILRCVPISNHLYFYWYRQILGQKVEFLVSFYNNEISEKSEIFDDQFSVERPDGSNFTLKIRSTKLEDSAMYFCASSEVRGPGELFFGEGSRLTVL.